The 26 T cell receptor beta chains presented below share a single source sample, sequenced in a study of identical twins (dated by TCRdb to the mid-2010s). The library was produced with 5' RACE. Sequencer: Illumina HiSeq 2000. Using fastp trimming at Q25 and MiXCR clonotype assembly, TCRdb reanalyzed the public sequencing data and kept in-frame beta chains. Entries that share a CDR3 protein sequence are merged under the most common genes and DNA. The sample table shows over 600,000 distinct CDR3 sequences, and approximately 21% are seen once. Jointly, the top ten make up 4% to 5.5% of the sample. These sequences were also reported in another study, on T cells expressing NK-cell markers.

Material for sequencing was PBMCs. The receptor set was obtained from a woman aged 18-29 years in good health.

This chain uses TRBV6-1 with TRBJ1-2, with a tentative D call TRBD1 (5 bases). Trimming pared 4 bases from V and 2 bases from J, leaving 8 bases between. This CDR3 comprises 13 residues. Germline V gives CDR1 MNHNS, CDR2 SASEGT. The CDR3 loop reads CASSVKGNYGYTF. CDR3 sequence (DNA): TGTGCCAGCAGTGTAAAGGGGAACTATGGCTACACCTTC.

Only a few counts were recorded for this clonotype. The chain joins TRBV7-9 to TRBJ2-2; D perhaps matches TRBD1 (6 bases). The CDR3 is 17 amino acids. Germline V CDR1 and CDR2: SEHNR, FQNEAQ (reference sequence). Trimming shortened V by 0 bases and J by 4 bases, and 15 bases separated the two germline ends. The CDR3 region is CASSLAPTWDTTGELFF. The CDR3, as DNA: TGTGCCAGCAGCTTAGCCCCGACCTGGGACACCACCGGGGAGCTGTTTTTT.

This clonotype has just a few counts. This chain connects TRBV5-5 to TRBJ1-2; D ambiguous. CDR3 length: 15 amino acids. Trimming left V 0 bases short and J 11 bases short, with 20 bases between. Germline V gene sequence: CDR1 SGHKS, CDR2 YYEKEE (reference sequence). The CDR3 bases are TGTGCCAGCAGCTTGGGAGGATCCTTCACCTCCAGATACACCTTC. It codes for CASSLGGSFTSRYTF.

This clonotype was counted only a few times. This chain joins TRBV20-1 and TRBJ2-7; 7 bases are a match to TRBD2. In germline, CDR1 is DFQATT, CDR2 SNEGSKA (reference sequence). Germline trimming cut 1 base from V and 3 bases from J; bases unmatched to any gene: 6. The CDR3 contains 14 residues. The CDR3 coding sequence is TGCAGTGCTAGAGCAAGCGGGGCAGACTACGAGCAGTACTTC. This sequence encodes CSARASGADYEQYF.

The chain employs TRBV20-1 and TRBJ2-7; no firm D call. Trimming took 5 bases from V and 0 from J, leaving 20 bases between them. In germline, CDR1 is DFQATT, CDR2 SNEGSKA (reference sequence). This CDR3 has 16 residues. As DNA, the CDR3 is TGCAGTGCTCATCACCCTACTGGTCGGCACTCCTACGAGCAGTACTTC. The encoded protein is CSAHHPTGRHSYEQYF.

In its sample, this clonotype was seen a few times. The V and J genes are TRBV9 and TRBJ2-1; D gene ambiguous. This CDR3 spans 12 amino acids. Trimming left V 4 bases short and J 5 bases short, with 7 bases between. Germline V gives CDR1 SGDLS, CDR2 YYNGEE. The CDR3 is CASSRIDNEQFF. CDR3 bases: TGTGCCAGCAGCCGGATAGACAATGAGCAGTTCTTC.

This chain joins TRBV6-1 and TRBJ1-4, with D possibly being TRBD1 (5 bases). V lost 4 bases and J lost 7, with 19 bases in between. Germline V lookup: CDR1 MNHNS, CDR2 SASEGT. This CDR3 is 16 amino acids long. Written as DNA, the CDR3 is TGTGCCAGCAGTGGCCCGGTGGGGCCCGGACCTGAAAAACTGTTTTTT. Translation gives CASSGPVGPGPEKLFF.

This chain uses TRBV6-1 with TRBJ1-3, with D possibly being TRBD1 (6 bases). V was shortened by 8 bases and J by 1 base, with 12 bases between the two germline ends. The CDR3 runs 14 residues. The germline V gene has CDR1 MNHNS and CDR2 SASEGT. The DNA for the CDR3 is TGTGCCAGCCGTCCGGGGGCATCTGGAAACACCATATATTTT. Translation gives CASRPGASGNTIYF.

This clonotype was counted between two and nine times. V gene TRBV20-1 combines with J gene TRBJ2-7; 8 nucleotides line up with TRBD2. Per the germline V gene, CDR1 is DFQATT and CDR2 is SNEGSKA (reference sequence). The CDR3 runs 14 residues. Losses at the gene ends were 5 bases for V and 0 bases for J; bases not matched to a gene: 6. This CDR3 is CSAYHLAGSYEQYF. The CDR3 nucleotides read TGCAGTGCTTATCACCTAGCGGGCTCCTACGAGCAGTACTTC.

This clonotype was picked up many times. This chain joins TRBV29-1 and TRBJ1-4; tentative D call: TRBD1 (5 bases). Germline V CDR1 and CDR2: SQVTM, ANQGSEA. The ends were cut back, 7 bases at V and 3 bases at J, with 12 bases in the middle. The CDR3 has 13 residues. CDR3 DNA sequence: TGCAGCGCACTCCGGGGCTCTAATGAAAAACTGTTTTTT. It translates to CSALRGSNEKLFF.

This clonotype has a count of ten or more. The junction differs from germline at one of its ends, possibly a read error. The rearrangement joins TRBV20-1 to TRBJ2-7, with D perhaps TRBD1 (6 bases). The CDR3 runs 15 residues. In germline, CDR1 is DFQATT, CDR2 SNEGSKA (reference sequence). Here the CDR3 DNA reads TGCAGTGCTAGAGTGGGGGCTAGCCCCTCCCACGAGCAGTACTTC. It specifies CSARVGASPSHEQYF.

This clonotype showed up just a few times. The chain couples TRBV12-3 or TRBV12-4 to TRBJ1-5; D is possibly TRBD1 (6 bases). Trimming took 4 bases from V and 5 from J, leaving 12 bases between them. The CDR3 contains 14 residues. DNA of the CDR3: TGTGCCAGCAGTTCCCGGGACAATGATCAGCCCCAGCATTTT. It encodes CASSSRDNDQPQHF.

The J gene is TRBJ2-3, the V gene TRBV5-1, with 7 bases fitting TRBD2. The germline CDR1 and CDR2 sequences are SGHRS and YFSETQ. V was pared by 0 bases and J by 4 bases, with 8 bases of the junction left unmatched. There are 16 residues in the CDR3. DNA for the CDR3: TGCGCCAGCAGCTTGGCCTTGGCGGGGGTTCCAGATACGCAGTATTTT. It specifies CASSLALAGVPDTQYF.

This clonotype was seen a few times. This chain joins TRBV6-1 and TRBJ2-3; D possibly uses TRBD1 or TRBD2 (6 bases each). From germline, CDR1 is MNHNS and CDR2 SASEGT. CDR3 size: 14 residues. V lost 6 bases and J 3 bases, leaving 13 bases between the germline ends. CDR3 sequence: CASRMEGETDTQYF. The CDR3 nucleotides read TGTGCCAGCAGGATGGAGGGGGAAACAGATACGCAGTATTTT.

This rearrangement joins TRBV5-4 to TRBJ1-4; no clear D. V gave up 4 bases and J gave up 5 bases, with 12 bases separating them. The CDR3 is 14 residues long. Germline V gene lookup returns CDR1 SGHNT and CDR2 YYREEE (reference sequence). The CDR3 region is CASSPYGVNEKLFF. The CDR3 nucleotides read TGTGCCAGCAGCCCCTACGGGGTAAATGAAAAACTGTTTTTT.

The CDR3 reads CASSLSASSNEQFF. The DNA of the CDR3 is TGTGCCAGCAGCTTATCTGCTAGTAGCAATGAGCAGTTCTTC. The J gene is TRBJ2-1, the V gene TRBV7-2; D unclear. Germline CDR1 reads SGHTA; CDR2 reads FQGNSA. V lost 2 bases and J 6 bases, leaving 11 bases between the germline ends. The CDR3 is 14 residues long. The full variable domain, completed using reference TRBV7-2 and TRBJ2-1, is GAGVSQSPSNKVTEKGKDVELRCDPISGHTALYWYRQSLGQGLEFLIYFQGNSAPDKSGLPSDRFSAERTGGSVSTLTIQRTQQEDSAVYLCASSLSASSNEQFFGPGTRLTVL.

J is TRBJ2-7 and V is TRBV5-1; D is uncertain. V dropped 0 bases and J dropped 2 bases, with 12 bases sitting between them. The CDR3 length is 15 residues. Germline-derived CDR1 and CDR2 are SGHRS and YFSETQ. The CDR3 DNA is TGCGCCAGCAGCTTGGAAGTAGGGCTTGCCTACGAGCAGTACTTC. Protein product: CASSLEVGLAYEQYF.

This clonotype has only a few counts. The rearrangement links TRBV6-2 or TRBV6-3 to TRBJ2-7; D ambiguous. Trimming stripped 2 bases from V and 2 bases from J, with 4 bases between. This CDR3 contains 12 residues. CDR1 and CDR2 from the germline V gene are MNHEY and SVGEGT. The CDR3 is CASSYGTYEQYF. The CDR3 DNA reads TGTGCCAGCAGTTACGGGACCTACGAGCAGTACTTC.

This clonotype was counted many times. This rearrangement joins TRBV20-1 to TRBJ2-1; D remains ambiguous. V was trimmed by 0 bases and J by 2 bases, leaving 11 bases between them. Germline V gives CDR1 DFQATT, CDR2 SNEGSKA (reference sequence). The CDR3 has 15 amino acids. CDR3 nucleotides: TGCAGTGCTAGAGACCCGGATGTTGCCTACAATGAGCAGTTCTTC. This encodes CSARDPDVAYNEQFF.

The CDR3 sequence is CSASGGRETQYF. In DNA, the CDR3 is TGCAGTGCTAGCGGTGGTCGGGAGACCCAGTACTTC. The chain has TRBV20-1 and TRBJ2-5; D gene ambiguous. CDR1 DFQATT and CDR2 SNEGSKA come from the germline V gene (reference sequence). V lost 3 bases, J lost 5 bases, and 10 bases lay in between. The CDR3 contains 12 residues.

This clonotype came up many times. The gene calls are TRBV7-9 and TRBJ1-1; D not resolved. The germline V gene has CDR1 SEHNR and CDR2 FQNEAQ (reference sequence). V lost 2 bases and J lost 4, with 8 bases in between. CDR3 length equals 13 residues. Here the CDR3 reads CASSLSTTTEAFF. In nucleotides, the CDR3 is TGTGCCAGCAGCTTATCGACAACCACTGAAGCTTTCTTT.

The CDR3 DNA reads TGTGCCAGCAGATGGACACCCCGTCGCCCCCAGCATTTT. It translates to CASRWTPRRPQHF. The chain joins TRBV28 to TRBJ1-5; a weak D match, TRBD1 (5 bases). Trimming removed 6 bases from V and 10 bases from J, with 16 bases in between. Germline assignment: CDR1 MDHEN and CDR2 SYDVKM. CDR3 length: 13 residues.

This clonotype occurred a few times. The V and J genes are TRBV7-9 and TRBJ2-1; 9 nucleotides align to TRBD2. From germline, CDR1 is SEHNR and CDR2 FQNEAQ (reference sequence). This CDR3 contains 13 residues. Germline trimming cut 1 base from V and 15 bases from J; bases unmatched to any gene: 7. CDR3 region: CASSLELAGRGFF. CDR3 bases: TGTGCCAGCAGCTTAGAACTAGCGGGCCGTGGGTTCTTC.

This clonotype was counted a few times. The chain links TRBV12-3 or TRBV12-4 to TRBJ2-5; 8 nucleotides align to TRBD1. This CDR3 has 16 amino acids. V trimming: 3 bases; J trimming: 2 bases; junction bases outside the gene matches: 8. This CDR3 is CASSLGGQGAQETQYF. The DNA for the CDR3 is TGTGCCAGCAGTTTGGGTGGGCAGGGGGCTCAAGAGACCCAGTACTTC.

This clonotype was seen more than once but under ten times. The chain combines TRBV7-9 with TRBJ2-3; no definite D call. V lost 6 bases to trimming and J lost 2 bases, with 15 bases between them. Germline lookup yields CDR1 SEHNR and CDR2 FQNEAQ (reference sequence). The CDR3 is made up of 15 amino acids. The DNA for the CDR3 is TGTGCCAGCAGTGCCCTCAGGCAGATCACAGATACGCAGTATTTT. Its protein is CASSALRQITDTQYF.

This clonotype has just a few counts. The chain recombines TRBV20-1 with TRBJ1-1; D is possibly TRBD1 (5 bases). CDR1 is DFQATT, CDR2 SNEGSKA, per germline (reference sequence). The V and J ends lost 6 bases and 6 bases respectively, with 14 bases between them. This CDR3 has 12 amino acids. The CDR3 is CSAEGRAAEAFF. Written as DNA, the CDR3 is TGCAGTGCGGAGGGCAGGGCCGCTGAAGCTTTCTTT.